The 10 T cell receptor beta chains reported below all come from one sample, sequenced in a study of radiation and T cells in renal cell carcinoma. Time point noted: blood 4 weeks post-SBRT, at nephrectomy. Stated treatment: 15 Gy SBRT to primary tumor, nephrectomy 4 weeks later. This table comes from immunoSEQ multiplex PCR, and its TCRdb copy is limited to in-frame clones, with some not included. The repertoire holds approximately 150,000 clones, approximately 86% seen once, with 15% to 20% in the top ten. Sequenced material: blood, taken from a patient whose treatment included radiotherapy and nephrectomy. The receptor source for this set is a woman aged 50 to 60 with renal cell carcinoma.

The J gene is TRBJ2-1, the V gene TRBV20-1; D gene ambiguous. The CDR3 is made up of 10 amino acids. V was trimmed by 6 bases and J by 3 bases, leaving 3 bases between them. CDR1 and CDR2 from the germline V gene are DFQATT and SNEGSKA (reference sequence). Written as DNA, the CDR3 is TGCAGTGCATTCTACAATGAGCAGTTCTTC. Translating gives CSAFYNEQFF.

This chain connects TRBV6-1 to TRBJ1-4; no clear D gene. CDR1 is MNHNS and CDR2 is SASEGT in the germline V gene. The CDR3 totals 13 residues. Trimming took off 7 bases at V and 8 bases at J, with 14 bases between the two ends. CDR3 sequence reads: CASNRSPVEKLFF. In DNA form, the CDR3 reads TGTGCCAGCAACCGGTCCCCAGTGGAAAAACTGTTTTTT.

The chain carries TRBV6-5 and TRBJ2-5; D is possibly TRBD1 (6 bases). The V gene's germline CDR1 is MNHEY and CDR2 SVGAGI. V lost 1 base to trimming and J lost 2 bases, with 14 bases between them. The CDR3 runs 16 residues. The CDR3 bases are TGTGCCAGCAGTTACTTAGGACAGACTACTCAAGAGACCCAGTACTTC. Its protein is CASSYLGQTTQETQYF.

This clone was detected only once. CDR3 loop: CASSVEGVISEQYF. The CDR3 region has the DNA TGTGCCAGCAGCGTAGAAGGGGTAATCAGCGAGCAGTACTTC. V gene TRBV9 combines with J gene TRBJ2-7; perhaps TRBD1 as D (5 bases). From germline, CDR1 is SGDLS and CDR2 YYNGEE. The CDR3 sequence is 14 residues long. The ends were cut back, 0 bases at V and 6 bases at J, with 13 bases in the middle.

The table lists this clone with a few counts. The V and J genes are TRBV6-6 and TRBJ1-6, with a weak D call TRBD1 (6 bases). Germline lookup yields CDR1 MNHNY and CDR2 SVGAGI (reference sequence). The V end lost 2 bases, the J end lost 9 bases, and 14 bases lay between the germline ends. There are 15 residues in the CDR3. The CDR3 DNA reads as TGTGCCAGCAGTTACATCCAGGGGAAAGGTTCACCCCTCCACTTT. Its translation is CASSYIQGKGSPLHF.

This chain joins TRBV7-2 and TRBJ1-1; no clear D. This CDR3 comprises 17 residues. Germline assignment: CDR1 SGHTA and CDR2 FQGNSA. The ends were cut back, 5 bases at V and 5 bases at J, with 24 bases in the middle. CDR3 loop: CASSAAVGTRKKTEAFF. The CDR3 nucleotides are TGTGCCAGCAGCGCCGCCGTTGGAACCAGGAAGAAGACTGAAGCTTTCTTT.

The CDR3 region has the DNA TGTGCCAGCAGTTCCCCGACGACAGGGCGGACGACTGAAGCTTTCTTT. As protein: CASSSPTTGRTTEAFF. This chain connects TRBV27 to TRBJ1-1; 7 bases agree with TRBD1. V shed 4 bases, J shed 5 bases, and the junction held 13 bases outside the gene matches. The CDR3 runs 16 residues. In germline, CDR1 is MNHEY, CDR2 SMNVEV (reference sequence).

The CDR3 region has the DNA TGTGCCAGCAGCTTGGTGGGGGAGGGGGAGACCCAGTACTTC. Amino acids: CASSLVGEGETQYF. The rearrangement links TRBV5-6 to TRBJ2-5; 7 bases fit TRBD2. Germline CDR1 SGHDT, CDR2 YYEEEE. Losses at the gene ends were 0 bases for V and 5 bases for J; bases not matched to a gene: 4. This CDR3 has 14 residues.

The chain has TRBV9 and TRBJ2-5; TRBD1 might be the D (6 bases). The CDR3 loop spans 13 amino acids. The germline V and J ends were trimmed by 4 bases and 3 bases, with 10 bases remaining between them. CDR1 SGDLS and CDR2 YYNGEE come from the germline V gene. The CDR3: CASSPRDKETQYF. The CDR3 region has the DNA TGTGCCAGCAGCCCTAGGGACAAAGAGACCCAGTACTTC.

The rearrangement joins TRBV6-1 to TRBJ2-2; D is perhaps TRBD1 (6 bases). Germline V gene data show CDR1 as MNHNS and CDR2 as SASEGT. The CDR3 consists of 15 residues. The ends were cut back, 4 bases at V and 2 bases at J, with 11 bases in the middle. The CDR3 nucleotides are TGTGCCAGCAGTGTACAGGGACAAAACACCGGGGAGCTGTTTTTT. Its protein product is CASSVQGQNTGELFF.